These T cell receptor beta chains were read from a single sample in a study of T cells in Graves' hyperthyroidism and ophthalmopathy. TCRdb re-analysed the multiplex PCR reads in MiXCR, keeping a single row per CDR3 protein. This sample has fewer than 750,000 distinct CDR3 sequences, with about 14% found just once. Sequencing used blood. The source of these receptors is a woman aged 50 to 65 with Graves' ophthalmopathy. The CDR3 runs from the conserved cysteine through the conserved F or W. The D gene is left open where the match is weak. Rows may omit the clone size; those that give it use once, few, many or a size class.

TRBJ2-7	.	15	TRBV7-8	few	CASSFLEGLFYEQYF	TGTGCCAGCAGCTTCCTGGAGGGACTTTTCTACGAGCAGTACTTC
TRBJ2-1	TRBD2	15	TRBV14	.	CASSLRTSGNNEQFF	TGTGCCAGCAGCCTAAGGACTAGCGGTAACAATGAGCAGTTCTTC
TRBJ2-3	.	14	TRBV9	few	CASSVVTVADTQYF	TGTGCCAGCAGCGTAGTAACGGTGGCAGATACGCAGTATTTT
TRBJ1-1	TRBD1	14	TRBV7-8	many	CASSSTGGNTEAFF	TGTGCCAGCAGCTCGACAGGGGGGAACACTGAAGCTTTCTTT
TRBJ2-3	.	13	TRBV28	.	CASSGGNADTQYF	TGTGCCAGCAGTGGCGGGAACGCAGATACGCAGTATTTT
TRBJ1-2	TRBD1	13	TRBV6-2/TRBV6-3	many	CASTVTGNYGYTF	TGTGCCAGCACCGTGACAGGGAACTATGGCTACACCTTC
TRBJ2-5	TRBD1	13	TRBV6-1	many	CASNRDRAQTQYF	TGTGCCAGCAACCGGGACAGGGCCCAGACCCAGTACTTC
TRBJ2-3	TRBD1	17	TRBV27	.	CASSRLTGGRLTDTQYF	TGTGCCAGCAGCCGACTGACAGGGGGCCGGCTCACAGATACGCAGTATTTT
TRBJ2-1	TRBD2	18	TRBV20-1	many	CSARASGRALGSYNEQFF	TGCAGTGCTAGAGCTAGCGGGAGGGCCCTAGGCTCCTACAATGAGCAGTTCTTC
TRBJ2-1	TRBD1	16	TRBV14	many	CASSPIRTGGYDEQFF	TGTGCCAGCAGCCCGATACGGACAGGGGGTTACGATGAGCAGTTCTTC
TRBJ2-7	.	13	TRBV30	few	CAWSLGSSYEQYF	TGTGCCTGGAGTCTGGGGAGCTCCTACGAGCAGTACTTC
TRBJ2-7	.	12	TRBV7-6	.	CASSLNSYEQNF	TGTGCCAGCAGCTTAAATTCTTACGAGCAGAACTTC
TRBJ2-5	TRBD2	14	TRBV20-1	many	CSALTSGDQETQYF	TGCAGTGCTCTGACTAGCGGCGACCAAGAGACCCAGTACTTC
TRBJ1-5	.	17	TRBV15	.	CATSRFGQGKKDQPQHF	TGTGCCACCAGCAGGTTTGGTCAGGGCAAGAAAGATCAGCCCCAGCATTTT
TRBJ2-1	TRBD2	18	TRBV9	.	CASSTTFLPSGIEDEQFF	TGTGCCAGCAGCACCACCTTTCTCCCTAGCGGGATTGAGGATGAGCAGTTCTTC
TRBJ1-2	.	13	TRBV29-1	few	CSVVAKTNYGYTF	TGCAGCGTTGTGGCCAAGACTAACTATGGCTACACCTTC
TRBJ1-5	.	16	TRBV7-6	many	CASSLGAQASNQPQHF	TGTGCCAGCAGCTTAGGGGCACAGGCTAGCAATCAGCCCCAGCATTTT
TRBJ1-1	.	13	TRBV2	many	CASSERENTEAFF	TGTGCCAGCAGTGAGAGGGAGAACACTGAAGCTTTCTTT
TRBJ2-7	.	13	TRBV18	many	CASSPPVSYEQYF	TGTGCCAGCTCACCACCTGTCTCCTACGAGCAGTACTTC
TRBJ2-1	TRBD2	15	TRBV27	many	CASSLQGLVRSEQFF	TGTGCCAGCAGTCTACAGGGACTAGTCCGTAGCGAGCAGTTCTTC
TRBJ2-7	TRBD1	14	TRBV12-3/TRBV12-4	many	CASTTGTGFEEQYF	TGTGCCAGCACCACCGGGACAGGGTTTGAGGAGCAGTACTTC
TRBJ1-1	.	15	TRBV5-1	many	CASSSRDQGNTEAFF	TGCGCCAGCAGCTCCCGCGACCAGGGAAACACTGAAGCTTTCTTT
TRBJ2-3	TRBD2	15	TRBV9	many	CASSVSGSAEDTQYF	TGTGCCAGCAGCGTAAGCGGGAGCGCCGAAGATACGCAGTATTTT
TRBJ1-3	.	16	TRBV29-1	.	CSVEYVGIGSGNTIYF	TGCAGCGTTGAATACGTGGGGATAGGGTCTGGAAACACCATATATTTT
TRBJ1-5	.	14	TRBV7-9	many	CASSYGQYNQPQHF	TGTGCCAGCAGCTACGGACAGTACAATCAGCCCCAGCATTTT
TRBJ2-5	TRBD1	17	TRBV27	many	CASSLTRGTGSQETQYF	TGTGCCAGCAGTTTAACCCGCGGGACAGGGAGCCAAGAGACCCAGTACTTC
TRBJ2-1	.	14	TRBV24-1	many	CATSDLRQNNEQFF	TGTGCCACCAGTGATTTAAGGCAGAACAATGAGCAGTTCTTC
TRBJ2-2	TRBD2	21	TRBV4-2	.	CASSQAQIGLAGEWNTGELFF	TGTGCCAGCAGCCAAGCGCAAATAGGACTAGCGGGAGAATGGAACACCGGGGAGCTGTTTTTT
TRBJ2-6	TRBD2	16	TRBV11-3	few	CASSRTGGTGANVLTF	TGTGCCAGCAGCCGCACGGGAGGAACTGGGGCCAACGTCCTGACTTTC
TRBJ2-7	.	11	TRBV28	many	CASSLDYEQYF	TGTGCCAGCAGCTTAGACTACGAGCAGTACTTC
TRBJ2-5	.	15	TRBV6-6	many	CASSYSWGGQETQYF	TGTGCCAGCAGTTACTCTTGGGGAGGACAGGAGACCCAGTACTTC
TRBJ1-5	.	14	TRBV18	few	CASSPGSTNQPQHF	TGTGCCAGCTCACCAGGATCGACCAATCAGCCCCAGCATTTT